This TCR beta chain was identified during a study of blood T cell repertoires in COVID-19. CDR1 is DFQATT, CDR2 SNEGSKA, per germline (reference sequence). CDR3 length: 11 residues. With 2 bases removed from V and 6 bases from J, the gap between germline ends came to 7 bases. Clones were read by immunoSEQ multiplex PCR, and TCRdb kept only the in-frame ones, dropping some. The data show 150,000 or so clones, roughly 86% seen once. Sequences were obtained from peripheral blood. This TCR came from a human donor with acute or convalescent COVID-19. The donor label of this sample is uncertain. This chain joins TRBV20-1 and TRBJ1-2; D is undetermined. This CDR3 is CSARWRDGYTF. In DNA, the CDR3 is TGCAGTGCTAGATGGCGGGATGGCTACACCTTC.